A selection of T cell receptor beta chains follows, all from one sample in a study of cytomegalovirus exposure and HLA in healthy donors. Clones were read by immunoSEQ multiplex PCR, and TCRdb kept only the in-frame ones, dropping some. The sample has some 130,000 clones, 70% to 80% seen once; the top ten hold 2.1%. Sequencing input: PBMCs. These receptors all come from a woman in her sixties or seventies in good health and CMV-seropositive. Both conserved end residues are part of each CDR3. D genes are given only for firm matches. Where a row states a size, it is once, few, many or the class of an expanded clone; other rows omit it.

j_call v_call clone_size d_call cdr3_aa cdr3_nt
TRBJ2-3 TRBV18 once - CASSRQYTDTQYF TGTGCCAGCTCACGGCAGTACACAGATACGCAGTATTTT
TRBJ2-3 TRBV28 - - CASSLWPQTSTDTQYF TGTGCCAGCAGTTTATGGCCGCAAACAAGCACAGATACGCAGTATTTT
TRBJ2-2 TRBV2 - TRBD2 CASSVLASGNTGELFF TGTGCCAGCAGTGTGTTGGCTAGCGGGAACACCGGGGAGCTGTTTTTT
TRBJ1-2 TRBV2 - - CASSEALFGGYTF TGTGCCAGCAGTGAAGCGCTTTTCGGGGGCTACACCTTC
TRBJ1-4 TRBV10-1 - - CASSESSGSGEKLFF TGCGCCAGCAGTGAGTCGTCAGGGTCCGGGGAAAAACTGTTTTTT
TRBJ1-1 TRBV6-1 - - CASSEGDIGEAFF TGTGCCAGCAGTGAAGGGGACATCGGCGAAGCTTTCTTT
TRBJ1-2 TRBV7-8 once - CASSSLYGYTF TGTGCCAGCAGCTCTCTCTATGGCTACACCTTC
TRBJ1-4 TRBV7-9 - TRBD1 CASNFGTGHEKLFF TGTGCCAGTAATTTCGGGACAGGGCATGAAAAACTGTTTTTT
TRBJ2-1 TRBV15 few TRBD2 CATSRAGNSGNNEQFF TGTGCCACCAGCAGAGCTGGGAACAGCGGGAACAATGAGCAGTTCTTC
TRBJ1-2 TRBV28 few - CASSLRGTSYTF TGTGCCAGCAGTTTGCGAGGGACTAGCTACACCTTC
TRBJ1-4 TRBV18 - - CASSLPGAGDEKLFF TGTGCCAGCTCACTACCGGGTGCAGGGGATGAAAAACTGTTTTTT
TRBJ1-1 TRBV11-1 - - CASSLGGHHFNTEAFF TGTGCCAGCAGCTTAGGGGGACATCATTTTAACACTGAAGCTTTCTTT
TRBJ1-1 TRBV27 - - CASKGIGGRNTEAFF TGTGCCAGCAAGGGTATCGGGGGTCGGAACACTGAAGCTTTCTTT
TRBJ1-2 TRBV6-1 few - CASRERAVWENYGYTF TGTGCCAGCAGGGAAAGAGCGGTTTGGGAGAACTATGGCTACACCTTC
TRBJ2-1 TRBV11-1 - TRBD1 CASSSDRGNNEQFF TGTGCCAGCAGCTCCGACAGGGGGAACAATGAGCAGTTCTTC
TRBJ2-7 TRBV28 - TRBD1 CASSSSGGLSYEQYF TGTGCCAGCAGTTCCTCAGGGGGCCTCTCCTACGAGCAGTACTTC
TRBJ1-1 TRBV5-1 - - CASSPNQRTEAFF TGCGCCAGCAGCCCCAACCAGAGGACTGAAGCTTTCTTT
TRBJ1-1 TRBV5-4 - TRBD1 CASRPGQGLSNTEAFF TGTGCCAGCAGACCGGGACAGGGGCTCTCGAACACTGAAGCTTTCTTT
TRBJ2-7 TRBV29-1 - TRBD1 CSGYRGYEQYF TGCAGCGGCTACAGGGGCTACGAGCAGTACTTC
TRBJ2-3 TRBV9 - TRBD1 CASSGYRGQRTDTQYF TGTGCCAGCAGCGGCTACAGGGGGCAAAGGACAGATACGCAGTATTTT
TRBJ2-7 TRBV7-9 - TRBD2 CASGLVAGSYEQYF TGTGCCAGCGGACTAGTGGCGGGCTCCTACGAGCAGTACTTC
TRBJ2-7 TRBV12-5 - - CASGLVRGVRYEQYF TGTGCTAGTGGTTTGGTACGCGGTGTCCGCTACGAGCAGTACTTC
TRBJ2-1 TRBV5-4 - - CASSLRRDGYNEQFF TGTGCCAGCAGCTTGAGGCGGGACGGGTACAATGAGCAGTTCTTC
TRBJ1-2 TRBV2 - TRBD1 CASSKGTGLGGYTF TGTGCCAGCAGCAAGGGGACAGGGTTGGGTGGCTACACCTTC
TRBJ1-1 TRBV5-1 - - CASSFSGGSGTEAFF TGCGCCAGCAGCTTTTCCGGGGGGTCGGGCACTGAAGCTTTCTTT
TRBJ2-1 TRBV5-1 - - CASSPPTLSATYNEQFF TGCGCCAGCAGCCCGCCTACTTTAAGCGCTACCTACAATGAGCAGTTCTTC
TRBJ2-7 TRBV28 - TRBD2 CASSPKVQGAGGITQKYF TGTGCCAGCAGCCCTAAAGTACAGGGAGCGGGAGGTATAACACAGAAGTACTTC
TRBJ1-1 TRBV30 - - CAWSDGRTLDTEAFF TGTGCCTGGTCCGACGGGAGAACTCTAGACACTGAAGCTTTCTTT
TRBJ2-3 TRBV5-5 - TRBD2 CASSLLTSGTSDTQYF TGTGCCAGCAGCTTACTGACTAGCGGGACCTCAGATACGCAGTATTTT
TRBJ1-1 TRBV10-3 - TRBD1 CATGTANTEAFF TGTGCCACGGGGACAGCGAACACTGAAGCTTTCTTT
TRBJ2-7 TRBV6-1 few TRBD1 CASSARSSGTGLYEQYF TGTGCCAGCAGTGCCCGATCTTCTGGGACAGGCCTCTACGAGCAGTACTTC
TRBJ1-1 TRBV5-1 - TRBD1 CASSTGQEQRAAGAFF TGCGCCAGCAGCACGGGACAGGAACAACGCGCAGCCGGAGCTTTCTTT
TRBJ2-7 TRBV19 - - CASSIDNGDEQYF TGTGCCAGTAGTATAGATAACGGGGACGAGCAGTACTTC
TRBJ2-2 TRBV9 - TRBD2 CASSVASGTTGELFF TGTGCCAGCAGCGTAGCCAGCGGGACCACCGGGGAGCTGTTTTTT
TRBJ2-1 TRBV10-3 - TRBD2 CAISGPLTSKGYNEQFF TGTGCCATCAGCGGTCCCCTGACTAGCAAGGGGTACAATGAGCAGTTCTTC
TRBJ1-1 TRBV6-6 - - CASSLPSGNTEAFF TGTGCCAGCAGTCTTCCGTCGGGGAACACTGAAGCTTTCTTT
TRBJ1-4 TRBV11-2 - - CASSLRGPPNEKLFF TGTGCCAGCAGCTTACGAGGCCCGCCTAATGAAAAACTGTTTTTT
TRBJ2-7 TRBV6-5 - - CASSLFGGSSYEQYF TGTGCCAGCAGTCTATTTGGGGGGTCCTCCTACGAGCAGTACTTC
TRBJ1-1 TRBV7-3 - - CASSLLGLGAGVNTEAFF TGTGCCAGCAGCTTATTAGGTCTCGGAGCCGGGGTGAACACTGAAGCTTTCTTT
TRBJ2-2 TRBV28 - TRBD1 CASSCGSLGQCISRELFF TGTGCCAGCAGTTGCGGTTCTTTGGGACAGTGCATTTCAAGGGAGCTGTTTTTT
TRBJ1-5 TRBV6-1 - - CASSDRPGGNQPQHF TGTGCCAGCAGTGACCGCCCCGGGGGGAATCAGCCCCAGCATTTT
TRBJ2-3 TRBV5-1 - TRBD2 CASSRTSGSIGTQYF TGCGCCAGCAGCCGCACTAGCGGGAGTATTGGTACGCAGTATTTT
TRBJ1-1 TRBV2 - - CASSVLNTEAFF TGTGCCAGCAGTGTATTGAACACTGAAGCTTTCTTT
TRBJ2-3 TRBV2 once TRBD2 CASSAGLASSTDTQYF TGTGCCAGCAGTGCAGGACTAGCGTCTAGCACAGATACGCAGTATTTT
TRBJ1-5 TRBV5-1 once TRBD1 CASSLGTGDQPQHF TGCGCCAGCAGCTTAGGGACAGGGGATCAGCCCCAGCATTTT